The 20 T cell receptor beta chains in this list originate from one sample, sequenced in a study of T cells in women clearing cervical HPV infection. The method was immunoSEQ multiplex PCR; TCRdb's version includes in-frame clones alone and lacks a portion of them. This sample's clone table lists about 19,000 clones. Specimen: blood buffy coat. These receptors all stem from a woman aged 18 to 75 with a cervical HPV16 infection that either progressed to CIN3+ or cleared (not recorded which).

Details on this clone: The read halts 3 residues ahead of the CDR3 end, with the missing end drawn from the germline J gene. V is TRBV12-3 or TRBV12-4 and J is TRBJ2-1; weak D call: TRBD2 (6 bases). Trimming took off 7 bases at V and 3 bases at J, with 13 bases between the two ends. CDR3 size: 14 residues. CDR3 bases read: TGTGCCAGCACCCCCCTCGGGGGCTACAATGAG. This encodes CASTPLGGYNE. The complete CDR3 reads CASTPLGGYNEQFF.

In regard to this clone: The read gets to within 3 residues of the CDR3 end, and the germline J gene fills in the rest. This chain uses TRBV5-1 with TRBJ2-3; D perhaps matches TRBD2 (5 bases). Between the trimmed V and J ends, which lost 1 base and 3 bases, there was a span of 12 bases. Germline V gene sequence: CDR1 SGHRS, CDR2 YFSETQ. The length of the CDR3 is 15 residues. The covered CDR3 bases are TGCGCCAGCAGCTTGACTAGTTTCGGTACAGATACG. This translates into CASSLTSFGTDT. The entire CDR3 protein reads CASSLTSFGTDTQYF.

As to this clone: The read gets to within 3 residues of the CDR3 end, and the germline J gene fills in the rest. The V and J genes are TRBV14 and TRBJ2-5, with TRBD1 matching over 8 bases. The germline gives CDR1 SGHDN, CDR2 FVKESK. The V gene end was trimmed by 4 bases and the J gene end by 4 bases; junction bases not matched to a gene: 8. The CDR3 spans 15 residues. CDR3 sequence reads: CASSLTRGQGETQYF. The covered CDR3 bases are TGTGCCAGCAGCCTTACCAGGGGGCAGGGAGAGACC.

Turning to this clone: The read is 3 residues too short to cover the CDR3 end, so that end is filled in from the germline J gene. This rearrangement joins TRBV30 to TRBJ1-5, with no clear D. Germline values: CDR1 GTSNPN, CDR2 SVGIG (reference sequence). V lost 1 base to trimming and J lost 6 bases, with 10 bases between them. The CDR3 totals 13 residues. The CDR3 is CAWSASAGQPQHF. The covered CDR3 bases are TGTGCCTGGAGTGCCTCCGCCGGTCAGCCC.

As for this clone: The DNA ends 3 residues before the CDR3 does, and the rest of the CDR3 is filled in from the germline J gene. The chain couples TRBV2 to TRBJ1-2; D call uncertain. The germline V and J ends were trimmed by 5 bases and 0 bases, with 13 bases remaining between them. The CDR3 consists of 15 residues. The germline V gene encodes CDR1 SNHLY and CDR2 FYNNEI. The CDR3 sequence: CASSSGEGTNYGYTF. The sequenced CDR3 bases are TGTGCCAGCAGTTCCGGGGAAGGCACTAACTATGGC.

Regarding this clone: Its ends do not fully match the called genes, so a read error is possible. The missing CDR3 end, 3 residues past where the read stops, is filled in from the germline J gene. This chain uses TRBV4-2 with TRBJ2-7; TRBD1 aligns across 7 bases. Looked up from germline, CDR1 is LGHNA and CDR2 is YNFKEQ. This CDR3 has 15 amino acids. The DNA read from the CDR3 is TGCGCCAGCAGCCAACTTAGACAGGGATCCTACGAG. Translation gives CASSQLRQGSYE. The full CDR3 protein reads CASSQLRQGSYEQYF.

This clone is deemed medium-sized (0.01 to 0.1%) by its frequency. The read stops 3 residues short of the end of the CDR3; the missing end is completed from the germline J gene. This chain uses TRBV7-2 with TRBJ2-1; D remains ambiguous. Germline CDR1 reads SGHTA; CDR2 reads FQGNSA. The length of the CDR3 is 13 residues. Trimming cost V 4 bases and J 2 bases, with 6 bases left between them. CDR3 sequence reads: CASSSRAYNEQFF. The sequenced CDR3 bases are TGTGCCAGCAGCTCTCGGGCCTACAATGAG.

A note on this clone: With the read ending 3 residues before the CDR3 end, the germline J gene is used to fill in that end. This chain connects TRBV2 to TRBJ2-1; the match to TRBD1 covers 10 bases. The CDR3 extends over 14 amino acids. Germline CDR1 SNHLY, CDR2 FYNNEI. The V segment lost 5 bases and the J segment 8 bases; nucleotides outside the gene matches: 6. The sequenced CDR3 bases are TGTGCCAGCAGTCGGGACAGGGGAAGAGATGAG. Protein: CASSRDRGRDE. The full CDR3 protein is CASSRDRGRDEQFF.

Worth noting for this clone: The DNA ends 3 residues before the CDR3 does, and the rest of the CDR3 is filled in from the germline J gene. The chain has TRBV2 and TRBJ2-7, with TRBD2 matching over 8 bases. The germline gives CDR1 SNHLY, CDR2 FYNNEI. The CDR3 sequence is 15 residues long. With 7 bases clipped from V and 3 bases from J, the junction kept 11 bases outside the gene matches. The CDR3 spells CASTSAGGGFYEQYF. CDR3 bases read: TGTGCCAGCACCTCTGCGGGGGGCGGATTCTACGAG.

As regards this clone: The CDR3 is cut off 3 residues early in the read; its end comes from the germline J gene. The chain couples TRBV12-3 or TRBV12-4 to TRBJ2-1, with 10 bases fitting TRBD2. V was pared by 2 bases and J by 7 bases, with 5 bases of the junction left unmatched. The CDR3 extends over 15 amino acids. The covered CDR3 bases are TGTGCCAGCAGTTTACAAGCGGGGGGGCAAAATGAG. Translation: CASSLQAGGQNE. The whole CDR3 protein is CASSLQAGGQNEQFF.

The CDR3 is CASKAGSVGYTF. The covered CDR3 bases are TGTGCCAGCAAGGCAGGGTCGGTCGGC. This rearrangement joins TRBV2 to TRBJ1-2, with TRBD1 as a possible D gene (5 bases). The CDR3 extends 3 residues past the end of the read, so its final part is completed from the germline J gene. The CDR3 length is 12 residues. The V gene's germline CDR1 is SNHLY and CDR2 FYNNEI.

With respect to this clone: The sequenced fragment ends 3 residues before the CDR3 boundary, so the rest is inferred from the germline J gene. The rearrangement links TRBV7-6 to TRBJ2-5; TRBD1 agrees at 7 bases. This CDR3 has 15 residues. Germline V gene data show CDR1 as SGHVS and CDR2 as FNYEAQ. V was clipped by 7 bases and J by 5 bases; unmatched bases: 13. The part of the CDR3 DNA that was read is TGTGCCAGCACGCAAGGGACAGCCTATCGGGAGACC. It translates to CASTQGTAYRET. The whole CDR3 protein reads CASTQGTAYRETQYF.

To note about this clone: The read ends 3 residues early relative to the CDR3; the germline J gene fills the gap. V and J are TRBV15 and TRBJ1-5; D might be TRBD1 (6 bases). CDR1 and CDR2 (germline): LNHNV, YYDKDF (reference sequence). Deletions cut 6 bases from V and 2 bases from J, with 14 bases between. The length of the CDR3 is 15 residues. The sequenced CDR3 bases are TGTGCCACCAGGAAACCAGGGGCCCGCAATCAGCCC. This sequence encodes CATRKPGARNQP. The whole CDR3 reads CATRKPGARNQPQHF.

This clone ranks as medium-sized in terms of frequency. This chain's CDR3 is CASSSAQVYEQYF. The part of the CDR3 DNA that was read is TGTGCCAGCTCGTCAGCCCAGGTCTACGAG. V gene TRBV18 combines with J gene TRBJ2-7; no reliable D call. The CDR3 extends 3 residues past the end of the read, so its final part is completed from the germline J gene. Trimming took 6 bases from V and 3 from J, leaving 12 bases between them. Germline CDR1 is KGHSH and CDR2 is LQKENI. The CDR3 consists of 13 residues. Full variable domain (missing parts from reference TRBV18 and TRBJ2-7): NAGVMQNPRHLVRRRGQEARLRCSPMKGHSHVYWYRQLPEEGLKFMVYLQKENIIDESGMPKERFSAEFPKEGPSILRIQQVVRGDSAAYFCASSSAQVYEQYFGPGTRLTVT.

Turning to this clone: The read finishes 3 residues shy of the CDR3 end, and the germline J gene is used to complete it. V and J are TRBV7-9 and TRBJ1-1; maybe TRBD1 (6 bases). Trimming pared 0 bases from V and 5 bases from J, leaving 13 bases between. The CDR3 runs 15 residues. Germline V CDR1 and CDR2: SEHNR, FQNEAQ (reference sequence). CDR3 DNA (partial): TGTGCCAGCAGCTTAGCTGGAGGGGGTTTGACTGAA. Protein: CASSLAGGGLTE. The complete CDR3 protein is CASSLAGGGLTEAFF.

Of note for this clone: The read halts 3 residues ahead of the CDR3 end, with the missing end drawn from the germline J gene. The chain joins TRBV20-1 to TRBJ2-7; D call uncertain. Germline CDR1 reads DFQATT; CDR2 reads SNEGSKA (reference sequence). Trimming removed 1 base from V and 2 bases from J, with 6 bases in between. CDR3 length: 12 residues. The covered CDR3 bases are TGCAGTGCTAGAGCCTACCCCTACGAG. Amino acid sequence: CSARAYPYE. Given in full, the CDR3 is CSARAYPYEQYF.

The CDR3: CASSRAGDPYNEQFF. The covered CDR3 bases are TGTGCCAGCAGTAGAGCGGGGGACCCCTACAATGAG. The rearrangement uses TRBV2 and TRBJ2-1; 8 nucleotides match TRBD2. The CDR3 goes on 3 residues after the read ends, and that part is filled in from the germline J gene. Germline V gene lookup returns CDR1 SNHLY and CDR2 FYNNEI. CDR3 length equals 15 residues. J gave up 2 bases and V 5 bases, and 5 bases lay outside the gene matches. The full variable domain, in which reference TRBV2 and TRBJ2-1 provide the parts outside the CDR3, is EPEVTQTPSHQVTQMGQEVILRCVPISNHLYFYWYRQILGQKVEFLVSFYNNEISEKSEIFDDQFSVERPDGSNFTLKIRSTKLEDSAMYFCASSRAGDPYNEQFFGPGTRLTVL.

As to this clone: The sequenced fragment ends 3 residues before the CDR3 boundary, so the rest is inferred from the germline J gene. The chain links TRBV20-1 to TRBJ2-7; the D is unclear. Germline assignment: CDR1 DFQATT and CDR2 SNEGSKA (reference sequence). The CDR3 is 14 residues long. V was trimmed by 6 bases and J by 4 bases, leaving 19 bases between them. The chain's CDR3 is CSASPLGGIYEQYF. The DNA read from the CDR3 is TGCAGTGCCTCCCCCCTCGGCGGTATTTACGAG.

On this clone itself: Read sequence stops 3 residues before the CDR3 end, and the germline J gene provides the missing end. V gene TRBV27 combines with J gene TRBJ1-2; D remains ambiguous. This CDR3 contains 17 residues. Per the germline V gene, CDR1 is MNHEY and CDR2 is SMNVEV (reference sequence). Trimming stripped 1 base from V and 3 bases from J, with 18 bases between. CDR3 protein: CASSLLVKFINYYGYTF. The sequenced CDR3 bases are TGTGCCAGCAGTTTATTAGTGAAATTCATTAATTACTATGGC.

Of note for this clone: Coverage ceases 3 residues before the CDR3 finishes, and the germline J gene fills in the end. The chain combines TRBV9 with TRBJ1-4, with 9 positions matching TRBD1. The junction had 6 bases not matched to a gene; V was cut back by 4 bases and J by 5 bases. The CDR3 is 15 residues long. Germline assignment: CDR1 SGDLS and CDR2 YYNGEE. The DNA read from the CDR3 is TGTGCCAGCAGCCCAAAAACAGGGGGCAATGAAAAA. Translation gives CASSPKTGGNEK. The full-length CDR3 reads as CASSPKTGGNEKLFF.